Listed here are 2 T cell receptor beta chains from one sample, sequenced in a study of T cells in women clearing cervical HPV infection. Method: immunoSEQ multiplex PCR; TCRdb's copy keeps in-frame clones and lacks some. The sample features fewer than 25,000 clones, with 5.4% in its top ten. Material for sequencing was blood buffy coat. The source of these receptors is a woman aged 18 to 69 with a cervical HPV16 infection that either progressed to CIN3+ or cleared (not recorded which).

A word on this clone: The CDR3 end lies 3 residues beyond the end of the read and is filled in from the germline J gene. V is TRBV5-1 and J is TRBJ2-3; 10 nucleotides line up with TRBD2. V lost 4 bases to trimming and J lost 3 bases; unmatched junction nucleotides: 8. This CDR3 region has 16 residues. From germline, CDR1 is SGHRS and CDR2 YFSETQ. The CDR3 spells CASSIQAGGPTDTQYF. Incomplete CDR3 DNA: TGCGCCAGCAGCATACAAGCGGGAGGGCCTACAGATACG.

With regard to this clone: Coverage ceases 3 residues before the CDR3 finishes, and the germline J gene fills in the end. This chain connects TRBV5-6 to TRBJ1-1; TRBD1 matches 11 bases. The CDR3 totals 15 residues. Germline V gene sequence: CDR1 SGHDT, CDR2 YYEEEE. The covered CDR3 bases are TGTGCCAGCAGCTCAGGGACAGGGGGACCCTTACCA. Protein product: CASSSGTGGPLP. The CDR3, in full, reads CASSSGTGGPLPAFF.